This entry concerns a single T cell receptor (beta chain). Its specificity is not known. A much larger clone is a single base away; this may be a read error. Trimming pared 3 bases from V and 2 bases from J, leaving 14 bases between. The CDR3 has 15 amino acids. Germline assignment: CDR1 MNHGY and CDR2 SVAAGI. Ophthalmopathy cases met thresholds of Clinical Activity Score at least 3, NOSPECS grade at least 4 and duration under 3 months. This sample is drawn from a study of T cells in Graves' hyperthyroidism and ophthalmopathy. Overall study findings and caveats: Blood also showed most of the thyroid clonotypes that were expanded above 0.001.

The source material, RNA transcripts, was used to amplify TCR beta CDR3 regions. The TCR CDR3 first-round RT-PCR relied on the HTBI primer set. TCRdb recomputed calls from the multiplex PCR reads with MiXCR, one row per CDR3 protein. This table has about 600,000 distinct CDR3 sequences, more than 12% appearing once. Sample: blood. The clonotype comes from a woman between 50 and 59 years old with Graves' ophthalmopathy. V is TRBV6-9 and J is TRBJ2-7; D possibly uses TRBD1 or TRBD2 (5 bases each). The CDR3 DNA follows: TGTGCCAGCAGTTACCGTCAGTGGGGGACCTACGAGCAGTACTTC. Translation: CASSYRQWGTYEQYF.